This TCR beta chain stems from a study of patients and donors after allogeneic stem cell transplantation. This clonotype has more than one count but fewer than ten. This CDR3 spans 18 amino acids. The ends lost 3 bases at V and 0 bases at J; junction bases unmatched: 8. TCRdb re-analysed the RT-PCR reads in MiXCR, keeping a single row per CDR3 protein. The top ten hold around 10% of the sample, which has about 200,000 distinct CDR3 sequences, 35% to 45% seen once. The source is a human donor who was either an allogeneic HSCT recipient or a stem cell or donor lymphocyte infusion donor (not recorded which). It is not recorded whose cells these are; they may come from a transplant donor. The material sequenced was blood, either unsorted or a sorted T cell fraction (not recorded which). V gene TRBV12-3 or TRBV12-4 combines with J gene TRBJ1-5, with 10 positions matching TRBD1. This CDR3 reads CASSFGMDRGFSNQPQHF. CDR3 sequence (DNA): TGTGCCAGCAGTTTTGGGATGGACAGGGGGTTTAGCAATCAGCCCCAGCATTTT.